This T cell receptor beta chain was sequenced in a study of blood T cells in healthy people across ages. Regarding the study as a whole: Older age went with lower TCR beta diversity per million T cells, in a roughly linear way. Higher naive T cell percentage went strongly together with higher TCR beta diversity.

Together with a sample-barcoded 5' primer, a J-beta primer mix was included in a second PCR lasting 7 to 11 cycles. TCRdb fed the 5' RACE reads into MiXCR, producing one record per CDR3 protein. Of about a million distinct CDR3 sequences in the sample, around two fifths were seen once. The CDR3 is 14 residues long. Germline-derived CDR1 and CDR2 are SGHNT and YYREEE (reference sequence). Trimming left V 4 bases short and J 6 bases short, with 16 bases between. Total RNA, at least 6 micrograms per sample, was extracted from PBMCs. In the case of this clonotype: Antigen: not known.

This chain links TRBV5-4 with TRBJ1-2; D uncertain. The source material was blood. This clonotype originated in a man aged 18-30 years in good health. This CDR3 is CASSNPGRQNGYTF. Here the CDR3 DNA reads TGTGCCAGCAGCAACCCCGGACGGCAAAATGGCTACACCTTC.